This is a list of T cell receptor beta chains from one sample in a study of blood T cells in healthy people across ages. TCRdb used MiXCR to reprocess the 5' RACE reads, holding one entry per CDR3 protein. The table includes 750,000 to 950,000 distinct CDR3 sequences, around 24% detected once. The same sample was also used in a study of T cells of mothers and their children.

The source material was blood. The receptors stem from a boy younger than 18 in good health. The CDR3 runs from the conserved cysteine through the conserved F or W. Each record gives: clone size, J gene, V gene, D gene, CDR3 DNA, CDR3 protein. D genes are given only for firm matches. A clone size is listed for some rows: how often the clone was seen (once, few, many), or a class if it is expanded.

clone size: few
J gene: TRBJ2-3
V gene: TRBV7-6
D gene: NA
CDR3 DNA: TGTGCCAGCAGCTTAGGGTTGGACTGGGCCACAGATACGCAGTATTTT
CDR3 protein: CASSLGLDWATDTQYF

clone size: few
J gene: TRBJ1-2
V gene: TRBV7-9
D gene: NA
CDR3 DNA: TGTGCCAGCAGCTACGCTCGGATTGATGGCTACACCTTC
CDR3 protein: CASSYARIDGYTF

clone size: NA
J gene: TRBJ2-5
V gene: TRBV20-1
D gene: NA
CDR3 DNA: TGCAGTGCTAGAGTGAGGGGCTCAGAGACCCAGTACTTC
CDR3 protein: CSARVRGSETQYF

clone size: NA
J gene: TRBJ2-7
V gene: TRBV7-9
D gene: NA
CDR3 DNA: TGTGCCAGCAGCTTAGGTCCGTATTCCTACGAGCAGTACTTC
CDR3 protein: CASSLGPYSYEQYF

clone size: few
J gene: TRBJ2-6
V gene: TRBV2
D gene: NA
CDR3 DNA: TGTGCCAGCAGTGTTGTATTACGGACAGTATACTCTGGGGCCAACGTCCTGACTTTC
CDR3 protein: CASSVVLRTVYSGANVLTF

clone size: few
J gene: TRBJ2-7
V gene: TRBV20-1
D gene: NA
CDR3 DNA: TGCAGTGCCAAGAGGGGGGCCAGTGGGGACGAGCGGTACTTC
CDR3 protein: CSAKRGASGDERYF

clone size: NA
J gene: TRBJ2-7
V gene: TRBV5-1
D gene: TRBD1
CDR3 DNA: TGCGCCAGCAGCGACAGGGTTAGGTACGAGCAGTACTTC
CDR3 protein: CASSDRVRYEQYF

clone size: NA
J gene: TRBJ2-3
V gene: TRBV28
D gene: NA
CDR3 DNA: TGTGCCAGCAGGGCAGCTGATACGCAGTATTTC
CDR3 protein: CASRAADTQYF

clone size: once
J gene: TRBJ2-1
V gene: TRBV14
D gene: NA
CDR3 DNA: TGTGCCAGCAGCCAAATCTCCCGCTTGAGTGGTGAGCAGTTCTTC
CDR3 protein: CASSQISRLSGEQFF

clone size: many
J gene: TRBJ2-4
V gene: TRBV29-1
D gene: NA
CDR3 DNA: TGCAGCGTTGAAGGCCGGGACGGCAAACCCAAAAACATTCAGTACTTC
CDR3 protein: CSVEGRDGKPKNIQYF

clone size: NA
J gene: TRBJ1-3
V gene: TRBV28
D gene: NA
CDR3 DNA: TGTGCCAGCACCGAAGGGGGAGTGGGGAACACCATATATTTT
CDR3 protein: CASTEGGVGNTIYF

clone size: many
J gene: TRBJ1-2
V gene: TRBV6-5
D gene: NA
CDR3 DNA: TGTGCCAGCAGTTACCGAAGACAGAGCTATGGCTACACCTTC
CDR3 protein: CASSYRRQSYGYTF

clone size: NA
J gene: TRBJ2-7
V gene: TRBV5-1
D gene: NA
CDR3 DNA: TGCGCCAGCAGTTATGGGGACGGACCCTACGAGCAGTACTTC
CDR3 protein: CASSYGDGPYEQYF

clone size: NA
J gene: TRBJ2-3
V gene: TRBV7-2
D gene: NA
CDR3 DNA: TGTGCCAGTGGCTCGTCACTGCCGAGCACAGATACGCAGTATTTT
CDR3 protein: CASGSSLPSTDTQYF

clone size: NA
J gene: TRBJ1-2
V gene: TRBV29-1
D gene: NA
CDR3 DNA: TGCAGCGTTGAACAGTCCCCCGGACGAGAGGGCTACACCTTC
CDR3 protein: CSVEQSPGREGYTF

clone size: few
J gene: TRBJ2-2
V gene: TRBV10-3
D gene: TRBD2
CDR3 DNA: TGTGCCATCAGTGGACGGGGGGCCGGGGAGCTGTTTTTT
CDR3 protein: CAISGRGAGELFF

clone size: NA
J gene: TRBJ2-7
V gene: TRBV9
D gene: TRBD1
CDR3 DNA: TGTGCCAGCAGCGTTTCGGACAGGGGGCTCCACGAGCAGTACTTC
CDR3 protein: CASSVSDRGLHEQYF

clone size: few
J gene: TRBJ2-7
V gene: TRBV7-3
D gene: TRBD1
CDR3 DNA: TGTGCCAGCAGCTTATGGACAGGACCCTACGAGCAGTACTTC
CDR3 protein: CASSLWTGPYEQYF

clone size: NA
J gene: TRBJ2-1
V gene: TRBV20-1
D gene: TRBD1
CDR3 DNA: TGCAGTGCTACGAACACCCGGGACAGGGGCGACGATGAGCAGTTCTTC
CDR3 protein: CSATNTRDRGDDEQFF

clone size: once
J gene: TRBJ2-3
V gene: TRBV6-5
D gene: NA
CDR3 DNA: TGTGCCAGCACCTGGCGATTTAGGCCCGATACGCAGTATTTT
CDR3 protein: CASTWRFRPDTQYF

clone size: NA
J gene: TRBJ1-2
V gene: TRBV6-5
D gene: TRBD1
CDR3 DNA: TGTGCCAGCAGCCCAGGGGGCTTAGACTATGGCTACACCTTC
CDR3 protein: CASSPGGLDYGYTF

clone size: few
J gene: TRBJ1-1
V gene: TRBV14
D gene: NA
CDR3 DNA: TGTGCCAGCAGCCAAGAAAGGCTCTCGGGAGCTGATGAAGCTTTCTTT
CDR3 protein: CASSQERLSGADEAFF

clone size: NA
J gene: TRBJ2-2
V gene: TRBV7-2
D gene: NA
CDR3 DNA: TGTGCCAGCAGTTACGTCCTGAACACCGGGGAGCTGTTTTTT
CDR3 protein: CASSYVLNTGELFF

clone size: NA
J gene: TRBJ1-4
V gene: TRBV29-1
D gene: NA
CDR3 DNA: TGCAGCGTTGAATTGCTGAACGACAGTGATGAAAAACTGTTTTTT
CDR3 protein: CSVELLNDSDEKLFF

clone size: NA
J gene: TRBJ1-4
V gene: TRBV9
D gene: NA
CDR3 DNA: TGTGCCAGCAGCGTAGCGGTTTTGGGGGGAGAACTGTTTTTT
CDR3 protein: CASSVAVLGGELFF

clone size: few
J gene: TRBJ2-5
V gene: TRBV6-2/TRBV6-3
D gene: NA
CDR3 DNA: TGTGCCAGCACCGACTCTAGCGCGGAGACCCAGTACTTC
CDR3 protein: CASTDSSAETQYF

clone size: NA
J gene: TRBJ1-1
V gene: TRBV20-1
D gene: NA
CDR3 DNA: TGCAGTGCTAGGATACTGGGAATAAACACTGAAGCTTTCTTT
CDR3 protein: CSARILGINTEAFF

clone size: few
J gene: TRBJ1-4
V gene: TRBV18
D gene: NA
CDR3 DNA: TGTGCCAGCTCACTGACGCCCGCAACTAATGAAAAACTGTTTTTT
CDR3 protein: CASSLTPATNEKLFF

clone size: NA
J gene: TRBJ1-4
V gene: TRBV20-1
D gene: TRBD1
CDR3 DNA: TGCAGTGCTAGAGTCAGGGGGCGCAGGGTGGCAACTAATGAAAAACTGTTTTTT
CDR3 protein: CSARVRGRRVATNEKLFF

clone size: NA
J gene: TRBJ2-6
V gene: TRBV6-5
D gene: NA
CDR3 DNA: TGTGCCAGCAGTTACAGGGCAGGAGAATCTCCCAACGTCCTGACTTTC
CDR3 protein: CASSYRAGESPNVLTF

clone size: few
J gene: TRBJ1-4
V gene: TRBV4-2
D gene: NA
CDR3 DNA: TGTGCCAGCAGCCAAGATATCCCCGCCCCGTCCCTTAATGAAAAACTGTTTTTT
CDR3 protein: CASSQDIPAPSLNEKLFF

clone size: NA
J gene: TRBJ2-5
V gene: TRBV6-5
D gene: NA
CDR3 DNA: TGTGCCAGCAGTTACTCACAGGGCCGAGCAGAGACCCAGTACTTC
CDR3 protein: CASSYSQGRAETQYF

clone size: NA
J gene: TRBJ2-7
V gene: TRBV25-1
D gene: NA
CDR3 DNA: TGTGCCAGCAGTCATCGGGGGGCTTACGAGCAGTACTTC
CDR3 protein: CASSHRGAYEQYF

clone size: NA
J gene: TRBJ2-5
V gene: TRBV6-5
D gene: TRBD2
CDR3 DNA: TGTGCCAGCAGGGGACTAGCGGAGGGGGAGACCCAGTACTTC
CDR3 protein: CASRGLAEGETQYF

clone size: NA
J gene: TRBJ2-2
V gene: TRBV28
D gene: NA
CDR3 DNA: TGTGCCAGCAGTTTTGGTGGGCCTGGCACCGGGGAGCTGTTTTTT
CDR3 protein: CASSFGGPGTGELFF

clone size: NA
J gene: TRBJ2-1
V gene: TRBV5-5
D gene: TRBD2
CDR3 DNA: TGTGCCAGCAGCCCGGGACTAGCTCACCGGATAGGATTCACTGAGCAGTTCTTC
CDR3 protein: CASSPGLAHRIGFTEQFF

clone size: NA
J gene: TRBJ2-1
V gene: TRBV4-2
D gene: NA
CDR3 DNA: TGTGCCAGCAGCGTGGGCCGGTTCCATGAGCAGTTCTTC
CDR3 protein: CASSVGRFHEQFF

clone size: many
J gene: TRBJ2-3
V gene: TRBV29-1
D gene: TRBD2
CDR3 DNA: TGCAGCGAGGGACTAGCAAGCACAGATACGCAGTATTTT
CDR3 protein: CSEGLASTDTQYF

clone size: many
J gene: TRBJ1-2
V gene: TRBV14
D gene: NA
CDR3 DNA: TGTGCCAGCAGCCGCCGCGTGGGGTATGGCTACACCTTC
CDR3 protein: CASSRRVGYGYTF

clone size: NA
J gene: TRBJ1-1
V gene: TRBV6-5
D gene: TRBD1
CDR3 DNA: TGTGCCAGCAGTTTCTGGACAGGGCGGCGGACTGAAGCTTTCTTT
CDR3 protein: CASSFWTGRRTEAFF

clone size: NA
J gene: TRBJ1-1
V gene: TRBV6-4
D gene: NA
CDR3 DNA: TGTGCCAGCAGTATCCAGGTTGGAACTGAAGCTTTCTTT
CDR3 protein: CASSIQVGTEAFF

clone size: NA
J gene: TRBJ2-1
V gene: TRBV27
D gene: TRBD2
CDR3 DNA: TGTGCCAGCAGTTTATGGGGACTAGCGGGGCCCTACAATGAGCAGTTCTTC
CDR3 protein: CASSLWGLAGPYNEQFF

clone size: NA
J gene: TRBJ1-5
V gene: TRBV6-6
D gene: NA
CDR3 DNA: TGTGCCAGCAGCCGGGGAAGGGATAGCAATCAGCCCCAGCATTTT
CDR3 protein: CASSRGRDSNQPQHF

clone size: NA
J gene: TRBJ2-6
V gene: TRBV4-1
D gene: NA
CDR3 DNA: TGCGCCAGCAAGCGAATAGGGGCCAACGTCCTGACTTTC
CDR3 protein: CASKRIGANVLTF

clone size: NA
J gene: TRBJ1-4
V gene: TRBV29-1
D gene: TRBD1
CDR3 DNA: TGCAGCGTCCTCGGGACAGAAAATGAAAAACTGTTTTTT
CDR3 protein: CSVLGTENEKLFF

clone size: few
J gene: TRBJ1-4
V gene: TRBV20-1
D gene: TRBD1
CDR3 DNA: TGCAGTGCCAGGACAGGGGGTACAGAAAAACTGTTTTTT
CDR3 protein: CSARTGGTEKLFF

clone size: NA
J gene: TRBJ2-1
V gene: TRBV29-1
D gene: NA
CDR3 DNA: TGCAGCGCGAGGTACCCCGGGGCTACGGGAAATGAGCAGTTCTTC
CDR3 protein: CSARYPGATGNEQFF

clone size: few
J gene: TRBJ1-3
V gene: TRBV30
D gene: TRBD1
CDR3 DNA: TGTGCCGGACAGGCCCCGAGCTCTGGAAACACCATATATTTT
CDR3 protein: CAGQAPSSGNTIYF

clone size: NA
J gene: TRBJ1-4
V gene: TRBV14
D gene: NA
CDR3 DNA: TGTGCCAGCAGCCAAGATATCGGCGGGAGAATGGATGATAAACTGTTTTTT
CDR3 protein: CASSQDIGGRMDDKLFF

clone size: NA
J gene: TRBJ2-3
V gene: TRBV20-1
D gene: TRBD2
CDR3 DNA: TGCAGTGCTAGAATCAGCGGGGGAAGCACAGATACGCAGTATTTT
CDR3 protein: CSARISGGSTDTQYF

clone size: NA
J gene: TRBJ2-7
V gene: TRBV7-9
D gene: NA
CDR3 DNA: TGTGCCAGCAGCTTAACGGCCACGGGGCCCTACGAGCAGTACTTC
CDR3 protein: CASSLTATGPYEQYF

clone size: few
J gene: TRBJ1-4
V gene: TRBV5-1
D gene: NA
CDR3 DNA: TGCGCCAGCAGCGGGGGACGGGCCCAGAATGAAAAACTGTTTTTT
CDR3 protein: CASSGGRAQNEKLFF

clone size: NA
J gene: TRBJ2-6
V gene: TRBV28
D gene: NA
CDR3 DNA: TGTGCCAGCAGTTGGGGCCTAGCCAGGTTAGGTGGGTCTGGGGCCAACGTCCTGACTTTC
CDR3 protein: CASSWGLARLGGSGANVLTF

clone size: NA
J gene: TRBJ2-1
V gene: TRBV5-1
D gene: TRBD1
CDR3 DNA: TGCGCCAGCAGCCTGAGGCCAGGGGGTTCCTACTACAATGAGCAGTTCTTC
CDR3 protein: CASSLRPGGSYYNEQFF

clone size: many
J gene: TRBJ2-2
V gene: TRBV18
D gene: NA
CDR3 DNA: TGTGCCAGCAGCCCGGGACAGAACACCGGGGAGCTGTTTTTT
CDR3 protein: CASSPGQNTGELFF